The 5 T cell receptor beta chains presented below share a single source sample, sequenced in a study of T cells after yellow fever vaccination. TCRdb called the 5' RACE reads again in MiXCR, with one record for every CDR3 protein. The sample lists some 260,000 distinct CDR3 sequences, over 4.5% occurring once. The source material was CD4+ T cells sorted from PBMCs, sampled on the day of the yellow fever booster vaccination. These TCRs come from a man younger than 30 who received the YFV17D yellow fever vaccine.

The DNA for the CDR3 is TGTGCCAGCAGGGCCGCCGGGGAGCTGTTTTTT. It is translated as CASRAAGELFF. The rearrangement uses TRBV7-8 and TRBJ2-2; D call uncertain. Germline loops: CDR1 SGHVS, CDR2 FQNEAQ. V lost 6 bases and J lost 6, with 5 bases in between. CDR3 length: 11 amino acids.

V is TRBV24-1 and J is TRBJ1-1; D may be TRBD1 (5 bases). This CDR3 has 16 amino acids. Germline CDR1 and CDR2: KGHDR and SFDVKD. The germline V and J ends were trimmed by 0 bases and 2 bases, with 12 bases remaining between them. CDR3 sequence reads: CATSDLAGTLNTEAFF. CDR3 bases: TGTGCCACCAGTGATTTGGCGGGGACCCTTAACACTGAAGCTTTCTTT.

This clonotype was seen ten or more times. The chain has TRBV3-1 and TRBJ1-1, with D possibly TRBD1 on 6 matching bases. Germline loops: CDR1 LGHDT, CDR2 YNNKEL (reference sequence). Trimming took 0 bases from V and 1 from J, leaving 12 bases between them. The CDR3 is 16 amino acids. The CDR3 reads CASSQDSGAKNTEAFF. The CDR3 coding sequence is TGTGCCAGCAGCCAAGACTCAGGGGCGAAGAACACTGAAGCTTTCTTT.

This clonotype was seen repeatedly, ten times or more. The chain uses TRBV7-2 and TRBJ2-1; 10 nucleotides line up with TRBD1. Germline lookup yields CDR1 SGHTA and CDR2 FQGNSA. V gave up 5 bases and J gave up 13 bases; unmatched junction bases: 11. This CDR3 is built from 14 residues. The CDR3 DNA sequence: TGTGCCAGCAGCCGCGCCGGGGGACAGGGGCTCCAGTTCTTC. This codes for CASSRAGGQGLQFF.

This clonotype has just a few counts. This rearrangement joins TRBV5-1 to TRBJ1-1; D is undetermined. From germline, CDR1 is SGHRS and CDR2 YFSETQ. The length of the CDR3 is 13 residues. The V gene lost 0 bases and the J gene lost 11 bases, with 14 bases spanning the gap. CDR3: CASSLAGLSKAFF. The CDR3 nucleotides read TGCGCCAGCAGCTTGGCCGGACTGTCGAAGGCTTTCTTT.